The T cell receptor (beta chain) under discussion was sequenced for a study of regulatory T cells in long-lasting Graves disease. The time point denotes: newly diagnosed GD, antithyroid drugs for less than 3 months. The TCR library was made from RNA extracted from PBMCs. This clonotype was recorded at least ten times. V was clipped by 7 bases and J by 0 bases, with 5 bases between them. This CDR3 region has 12 residues. From germline, CDR1 is SNHLY and CDR2 FYNNEI. In building TCR beta libraries, iRepertoire HTBI primers were used together with Arm-PCR of CDR3 regions. From the multiplex PCR reads, TCRdb called clonotypes with MiXCR, one entry per CDR3 protein. The sample holds 580,000 or so distinct CDR3 sequences, about 16% seen once. The sample also formed part of further work on T cells in Graves' hyperthyroidism and ophthalmopathy.

The sample in question was peripheral blood mononuclear cells (PBMCs), obtained at new diagnosis, from a patient treated with antithyroid drugs. The chain has TRBV2 and TRBJ2-3; D gene uncertain. This sequence originates from a man younger than 35 with Graves disease. The CDR3 reads CASTSSTDTQYF. The CDR3, as DNA: TGTGCCAGCACCTCTAGCACAGATACGCAGTATTTT.